Shown below are 31 T cell receptor beta chains from a single sample sequenced in a study of cytomegalovirus exposure and HLA in healthy donors. 60 Vbeta and 13 Jbeta primers were used in PCR. Libraries were prepared by immunoSEQ multiplex PCR; TCRdb keeps only in-frame clonotypes and omits some of them. Seen here are 130,000 to 150,000 clones, roughly 65% observed once, and the top ten hold around 4%. The sample was PBMCs. The receptors stem from a man aged 55 to 69 in good health and CMV-seronegative.

V is TRBV2 and J is TRBJ1-6; D call uncertain. The germline CDR1 and CDR2 sequences are SNHLY and FYNNEI. The CDR3 consists of 13 residues. V was trimmed by 4 bases and J by 5 bases, leaving 6 bases between them. CDR3 protein: CASSAQDNSPLHF. CDR3 nucleotides: TGTGCCAGCAGTGCGCAGGATAATTCACCCCTCCACTTT.

The chain recombines TRBV10-3 with TRBJ2-2, with 7 bases matching TRBD2. The CDR3 is made up of 16 amino acids. V was clipped by 3 bases and J by 6 bases; unmatched bases: 10. Germline V gene data show CDR1 as ENHRY and CDR2 as SYGVKD. This chain's CDR3 is CAISDLAGLPSGELFF. The CDR3 DNA sequence: TGTGCCATCAGTGACTTAGCGGGCCTCCCCTCCGGGGAGCTGTTTTTT.

This clone was detected a few times. The rearrangement uses TRBV4-2 and TRBJ1-4, with TRBD1 matching 7 bases. The CDR3 totals 15 residues. J lost 6 bases, V lost 4 bases, and 8 bases had no gene match. Germline loops: CDR1 LGHNA, CDR2 YNFKEQ. The CDR3 bases are TGTGCCAGCAGCCTCTCAACAGGGGTGGATGAAAAACTGTTTTTT. Encoded protein: CASSLSTGVDEKLFF.

The chain has TRBV30 and TRBJ1-5, with TRBD1 as a possible D gene (6 bases). The germline V gene encodes CDR1 GTSNPN and CDR2 SVGIG (reference sequence). The CDR3 runs 11 residues. Trimming took off 2 bases at V and 10 bases at J, with 9 bases between the two ends. CDR3 loop: CAWSLTGPQHF. The DNA for the CDR3 is TGTGCCTGGAGTTTGACAGGACCCCAGCATTTT.

The chain uses TRBV19 and TRBJ1-5, with D perhaps matching TRBD1 (6 bases). Germline V lookup: CDR1 LNHDA, CDR2 SQIVND (reference sequence). Trimming stripped 2 bases from V and 7 bases from J, with 12 bases between. The CDR3 is made up of 14 amino acids. This CDR3 is CASSITGPGQPQHF. The CDR3 DNA reads TGTGCCAGTAGTATAACAGGGCCTGGGCAGCCCCAGCATTTT.

This clone came up once. The V gene is TRBV10-1, the J gene TRBJ2-7, with TRBD2 identical over 7 bases. In germline, CDR1 is WNHNN, CDR2 SYGVQD (reference sequence). This CDR3 region has 13 residues. The V gene end was trimmed by 6 bases and the J gene end by 3 bases; junction bases not matched to a gene: 5. The CDR3 here is CASSWGGGYEQYF. DNA of the CDR3: TGCGCCAGCAGCTGGGGGGGAGGCTACGAGCAGTACTTC.

The rearrangement links TRBV2 to TRBJ1-1; 8 bases agree with TRBD1. Germline trimming cut 9 bases from V and 6 bases from J; bases unmatched to any gene: 12. The CDR3 length is 14 residues. Germline CDR1 and CDR2: SNHLY and FYNNEI. CDR3: CASSKDRVVPEAFF. In nucleotides, the CDR3 is TGTGCCAGTAGTAAGGACAGGGTTGTACCTGAAGCTTTCTTT.

Only a few counts were recorded for this clone. V is TRBV5-4 and J is TRBJ2-2, with TRBD2 identical over 13 bases. After removal of 3 bases from V and 7 bases from J, the junction contained 12 bases not matched to a gene. Per germline, CDR1 SGHNT and CDR2 YYREEE (reference sequence). There are 18 residues in the CDR3. CDR3 sequence: CASSSPRTSGRGIGELFF. For the CDR3, the DNA is TGTGCCAGCAGCTCACCCCGGACTAGCGGGAGAGGGATCGGGGAGCTGTTTTTT.

The chain recombines TRBV7-7 with TRBJ2-1; 11 nucleotides match TRBD2. Per germline, CDR1 SSHAT and CDR2 FNYEAQ (reference sequence). CDR3 length equals 15 residues. DNA for the CDR3: TGTGCTACCTCGCGAACTAGCGGGAGTAGCAATGAGCAGTTCTTC. This gives the protein CATSRTSGSSNEQFF.

This chain connects TRBV7-2 to TRBJ2-7; D might be TRBD2 (5 bases). Germline loops: CDR1 SGHTA, CDR2 FQGNSA. This CDR3 has 13 amino acids. With 1 base removed from V and 4 bases from J, the gap between germline ends came to 8 bases. The CDR3 protein is CASSLETTYEQYF. CDR3 nucleotide sequence: TGTGCCAGCAGCTTAGAGACTACTTACGAGCAGTACTTC.

The CDR3 nucleotides read TGCGCCAGCAGCCATCTGACTAGCGGGAGGGAGGGGGCCACAGATACGCAGTATTTT. It encodes CASSHLTSGREGATDTQYF. The V gene is TRBV4-3, the J gene TRBJ2-3, with 14 positions matching TRBD2. This CDR3 spans 19 amino acids. V shed 3 bases and J 2 bases; nucleotides not matched to a gene: 10. The germline CDR1 and CDR2 sequences are LGHNA and YSLEER.

The V call is TRBV19, the J call TRBJ2-7; a possible D gene is TRBD2 (6 bases). The CDR3 extends over 20 amino acids. CDR1 is LNHDA and CDR2 is SQIVND in the germline V gene (reference sequence). Trimming shortened V by 1 base and J by 3 bases, and 28 bases separated the two germline ends. The CDR3 region is CASSIVSGRALLNEFYEQYF. Written as DNA, the CDR3 is TGTGCCAGTAGTATAGTTAGCGGCAGGGCCCTACTAAACGAATTCTACGAGCAGTACTTC.

This chain links TRBV7-2 with TRBJ2-1, with 11 bases matching TRBD2. The CDR3 totals 16 residues. The junction had 3 bases not matched to a gene; V was cut back by 5 bases and J by 0 bases. Germline CDR1 SGHTA, CDR2 FQGNSA. The CDR3 region is CASSRLAGSSYNEQFF. In DNA form, the CDR3 reads TGTGCCAGCAGCAGACTAGCGGGGAGCTCCTACAATGAGCAGTTCTTC.

This clone was seen only a few times. The V gene is TRBV4-3, the J gene TRBJ1-2; 7 positions agree with TRBD1. Looked up from germline, CDR1 is LGHNA and CDR2 is YSLEER. Losses at the gene ends were 1 base for V and 1 base for J; bases not matched to a gene: 3. This CDR3 has 15 amino acids. The CDR3: CASSQAGGSNYGYTF. The CDR3 DNA reads TGCGCCAGCAGCCAAGCAGGGGGAAGTAACTATGGCTACACCTTC.

The chain carries TRBV28 and TRBJ1-2; 7 bases line up with TRBD1. The CDR3 is made up of 12 amino acids. Germline values: CDR1 MDHEN, CDR2 SYDVKM. Losses at the gene ends were 8 bases for V and 8 bases for J; bases not matched to a gene: 8. The chain's CDR3 is CASDDRVRGYTF. The CDR3 nucleotides read TGTGCCAGCGACGACAGGGTCCGGGGCTACACCTTC.

The gene calls are TRBV30 and TRBJ1-3, with D unresolved. The CDR3 is made up of 14 amino acids. The germline CDR1 and CDR2 sequences are GTSNPN and SVGIG (reference sequence). The V and J ends lost 5 bases and 4 bases respectively, with 15 bases between them. For the CDR3, the DNA is TGTGCCTGGCTTGAGGGTGGATTGGGAAACACCATATATTTT. It yields the protein CAWLEGGLGNTIYF. Variable domain in full (rest from reference TRBV30 and TRBJ1-3): SQTIHQWPATLVQPVGSPLSLECTVEGTSNPNLYWYRQAAGRGLQLLFYSVGIGQISSEVPQNLSASRPQDRQFILSSKKLLLSDSGFYLCAWLEGGLGNTIYFGEGSWLTVV.

On this clone: Other nucleotide sequences in the sample specify the same CDR3. The chain employs TRBV5-1 and TRBJ1-2; TRBD1 is a possible D gene (6 bases). CDR1 SGHRS and CDR2 YFSETQ come from the germline V gene. The CDR3 runs to 13 residues. The V gene lost 0 bases and the J gene lost 7 bases, with 10 bases spanning the gap. The CDR3 sequence: CASSLGQVGGYTF. The CDR3 coding sequence is TGCGCCAGCAGCTTGGGACAGGTCGGTGGCTACACCTTC.

This clone has just a few counts. The rearrangement joins TRBV6-5 to TRBJ2-1, with 8 bases identical to TRBD2. J was trimmed by 9 bases and V by 1 base; bases with no gene match: 2. Germline CDR1 reads MNHEY; CDR2 reads SVGAGI. This CDR3 is 13 amino acids long. As DNA, the CDR3 is TGTGCCAGCAGTTACTTCGGGGGGGGTGAGCAGTTCTTC. Its translation: CASSYFGGGEQFF.

The chain joins TRBV5-6 to TRBJ2-5, with TRBD1 identical over 7 bases. Germline trimming cut 3 bases from V and 3 bases from J; bases unmatched to any gene: 5. This CDR3 has 14 amino acids. Germline V lookup: CDR1 SGHDT, CDR2 YYEEEE. The CDR3 bases are TGTGCCAGCAGCTCGTACAGGGGTAAAGAGACCCAGTACTTC. Its translation is CASSSYRGKETQYF.

The chain employs TRBV19 and TRBJ2-3; 8 positions match TRBD2. CDR1 LNHDA and CDR2 SQIVND come from the germline V gene (reference sequence). The CDR3 spans 16 residues. With V trimmed by 5 bases and J by 3 bases, 10 bases remained unmatched. This chain's CDR3 is CASSPRGSGTTDTQYF. In nucleotides, the CDR3 is TGTGCCAGTAGTCCCCGGGGTAGCGGGACGACAGATACGCAGTATTTT.

This clone occurred a few times. The chain employs TRBV6-5 and TRBJ2-5; TRBD1 matches 8 bases. Gene TRBJ2-7 matches the end of the DNA better, so the J call may be wrong. The CDR3 runs to 15 residues. CDR1 is MNHEY and CDR2 is SVGAGI in the germline V gene. CDR3 DNA: TGTGCCAGCAGCCGCTTTACAGGGGGCTCCTACGAGCAGTACTTC. Its translation: CASSRFTGGSYEQYF.

With respect to this clone: It is likely a read error, because the conserved phenylalanine at the end of the CDR3 is missing. The chain joins TRBV5-4 to TRBJ2-7, with D possibly matching TRBD1 (5 bases). The CDR3 has 16 amino acids. The V gene lost 4 bases and the J gene lost 3 bases, with 20 bases spanning the gap. Germline V gene sequence: CDR1 SGHNT, CDR2 YYREEE (reference sequence). The CDR3 reads CASSPNRRGVDYEQYL. CDR3 in DNA: TGTGCCAGCAGCCCCAACCGTAGGGGCGTGGACTACGAGCAGTACCTC.

Here the CDR3 DNA reads TGTGCCAGTAGTATGGCACTAGCGGGAGGACCAGATACGCAGTATTTT. It specifies CASSMALAGGPDTQYF. The chain recombines TRBV19 with TRBJ2-3; TRBD2 aligns across 12 bases. Germline CDR1 is LNHDA and CDR2 is SQIVND (reference sequence). This CDR3 has 16 amino acids. Trimming removed 3 bases from V and 4 bases from J; junction bases left unmatched: 5.

This clone was picked up a small number of times. The same CDR3 is also encoded by other DNA sequences in this sample. V and J are TRBV30 and TRBJ2-5, with 7 bases fitting TRBD1. The CDR3 consists of 13 residues. Germline values: CDR1 GTSNPN, CDR2 SVGIG (reference sequence). J gave up 3 bases and V 1 base, and 2 bases lay outside the gene matches. In nucleotides, the CDR3 is TGTGCCTGGAGTGCCGGGACAGAAGAGACCCAGTACTTC. Translating it yields CAWSAGTEETQYF.

The chain carries TRBV5-4 and TRBJ2-5, with 8 bases lining up with TRBD1. V dropped 4 bases and J dropped 5; count of bases not matched to a gene: 10. The CDR3 runs 15 residues. The germline V gene has CDR1 SGHNT and CDR2 YYREEE (reference sequence). The CDR3 DNA reads TGTGCCAGCAGCGCCAGACAGGGGATAGCGGAGACCCAGTACTTC. Translation gives CASSARQGIAETQYF.

CDR3 residues: CASSLQGQGGEKLFF. CDR3 bases: TGCGCCAGCAGCTTGCAAGGACAGGGTGGTGAAAAACTGTTTTTT. This rearrangement joins TRBV5-1 to TRBJ1-4, with 8 bases fitting TRBD1. V lost 1 base to trimming and J lost 7 bases; unmatched junction nucleotides: 6. The CDR3 sequence is 15 residues long. Germline CDR1 reads SGHRS; CDR2 reads YFSETQ.

The sample holds one count of this clone. J is TRBJ2-1 and V is TRBV5-1, with 12 bases lining up with TRBD2. After removal of 7 bases from V and 6 bases from J, the junction contained 5 bases not matched to a gene. This CDR3 is built from 14 residues. The germline V gene has CDR1 SGHRS and CDR2 YFSETQ. CDR3 region: CASLATSGSNEQFF. The CDR3, as DNA: TGCGCCAGCTTGGCGACTAGCGGGAGCAATGAGCAGTTCTTC.

The V call is TRBV19, the J call TRBJ2-6; TRBD1 aligns across 7 bases. The junction had 4 bases not matched to a gene; V was cut back by 4 bases and J by 4 bases. CDR3 length equals 15 residues. The germline V gene has CDR1 LNHDA and CDR2 SQIVND (reference sequence). CDR3 in amino acids: CASSTQGDGANVLTF. CDR3 coding DNA: TGTGCCAGTAGTACTCAGGGGGACGGGGCCAACGTCCTGACTTTC.

This chain joins TRBV14 and TRBJ1-2; 8 bases are a match to TRBD1. The CDR3 contains 13 residues. Germline V gene sequence: CDR1 SGHDN, CDR2 FVKESK. After removal of 1 base from V and 6 bases from J, the junction contained 1 base not matched to a gene. CDR3 sequence: CASSQVQGDGYTF. Here the CDR3 DNA reads TGTGCCAGCAGCCAAGTACAGGGGGATGGCTACACCTTC.

This clone was counted once. J is TRBJ1-5 and V is TRBV5-1; 8 bases are shared with TRBD1. Germline trimming cut 0 bases from V and 4 bases from J; bases unmatched to any gene: 9. CDR1 is SGHRS, CDR2 YFSETQ, per germline. This CDR3 is 17 amino acids long. CDR3 amino acids: CASSLAIRDRPNQPQHF. CDR3 nucleotide sequence: TGCGCCAGCAGCTTGGCCATTCGGGACAGGCCTAATCAGCCCCAGCATTTT.

The V gene is TRBV18, the J gene TRBJ2-1; 8 bases agree with TRBD2. Germline-derived CDR1 and CDR2 are KGHSH and LQKENI. CDR3 size: 15 residues. Trimming at V came to 6 bases and at J to 8 bases, leaving 12 bases not matched to a gene. Here the CDR3 DNA reads TGTGCCAGCTCGACCGAGAGCGGGAGTCTGGATGAGCAGTTCTTC. Translated: CASSTESGSLDEQFF. Full variable domain (rest looked up from reference TRBV18 and TRBJ2-1): NAGVMQNPRHLVRRRGQEARLRCSPMKGHSHVYWYRQLPEEGLKFMVYLQKENIIDESGMPKERFSAEFPKEGPSILRIQQVVRGDSAAYFCASSTESGSLDEQFFGPGTRLTVL.